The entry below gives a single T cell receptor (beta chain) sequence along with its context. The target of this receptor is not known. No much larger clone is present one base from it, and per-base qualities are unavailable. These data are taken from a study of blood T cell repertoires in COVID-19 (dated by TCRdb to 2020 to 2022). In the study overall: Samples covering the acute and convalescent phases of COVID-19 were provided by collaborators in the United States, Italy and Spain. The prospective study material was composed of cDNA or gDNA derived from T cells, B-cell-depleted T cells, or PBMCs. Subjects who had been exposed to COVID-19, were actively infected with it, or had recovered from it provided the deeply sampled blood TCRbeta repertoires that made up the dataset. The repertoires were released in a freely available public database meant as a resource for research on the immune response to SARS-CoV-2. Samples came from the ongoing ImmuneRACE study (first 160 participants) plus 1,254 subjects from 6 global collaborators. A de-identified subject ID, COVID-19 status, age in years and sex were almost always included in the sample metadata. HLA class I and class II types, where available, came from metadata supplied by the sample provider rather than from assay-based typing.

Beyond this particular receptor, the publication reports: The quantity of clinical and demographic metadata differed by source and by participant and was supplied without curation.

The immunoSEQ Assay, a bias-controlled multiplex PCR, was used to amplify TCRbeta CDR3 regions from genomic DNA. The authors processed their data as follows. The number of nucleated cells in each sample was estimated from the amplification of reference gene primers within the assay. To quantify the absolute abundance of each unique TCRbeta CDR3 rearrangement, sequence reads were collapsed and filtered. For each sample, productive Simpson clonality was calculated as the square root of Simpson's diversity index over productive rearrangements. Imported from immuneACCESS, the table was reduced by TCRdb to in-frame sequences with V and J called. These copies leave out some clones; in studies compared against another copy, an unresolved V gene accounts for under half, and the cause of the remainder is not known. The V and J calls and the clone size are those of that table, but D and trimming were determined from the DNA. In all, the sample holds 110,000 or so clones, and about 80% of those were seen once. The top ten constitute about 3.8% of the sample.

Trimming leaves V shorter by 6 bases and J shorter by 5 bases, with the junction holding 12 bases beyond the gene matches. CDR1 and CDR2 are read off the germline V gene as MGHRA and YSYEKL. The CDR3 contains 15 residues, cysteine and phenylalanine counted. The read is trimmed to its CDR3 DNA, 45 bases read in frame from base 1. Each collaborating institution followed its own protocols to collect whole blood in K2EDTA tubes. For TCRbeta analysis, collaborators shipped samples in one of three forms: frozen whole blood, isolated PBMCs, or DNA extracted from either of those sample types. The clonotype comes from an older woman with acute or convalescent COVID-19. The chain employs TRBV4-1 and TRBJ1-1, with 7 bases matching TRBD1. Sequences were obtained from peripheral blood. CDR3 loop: CASRQTGSFRTEAFF. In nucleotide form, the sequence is TGCGCCAGCAGGCAGACAGGGTCGTTTCGGACTGAAGCTTTCTTT.